These T cell receptor beta chains were read from a single sample in a study of CD8 T cells in Susac syndrome. In TCRdb, the immunoSEQ multiplex PCR reads were re-called with MiXCR into one record per CDR3 protein. The sample records approximately 80,000 distinct CDR3 sequences, 91% being singletons. The sequenced sample consisted of CD8+ T cells from PBMCs. The receptors stem from a human donor with multiple sclerosis. Both conserved end residues are part of each CDR3.

>15|TRBJ2-3|TRBV15
CATSRVGGGGDTQYF
>12|TRBJ1-1|TRBV2
CASSEGVGEAFF
>14|TRBJ1-1|TRBV27
CASSPFERGGVAFF
>12|TRBJ2-1|TRBV7-8
CASSLLGDEQFF
>13|TRBJ2-7|TRBV28
CASGDAVFYEQYF
>12|TRBJ1-2|TRBV5-4
CASRGPGNGYTF
>15|TRBJ1-2|TRBV2
CASNPNGTPSYGYTF
>14|TRBJ2-5|TRBV5-6
CASSLYGRGETQYF
>16|TRBJ2-3|TRBV24-1
CATSDSGLVNPDTQYF
>13|TRBJ1-1|TRBV9
CASSARANTEAFF
>16|TRBJ1-4|TRBV7-9
CASSLGTATTNEKLFF